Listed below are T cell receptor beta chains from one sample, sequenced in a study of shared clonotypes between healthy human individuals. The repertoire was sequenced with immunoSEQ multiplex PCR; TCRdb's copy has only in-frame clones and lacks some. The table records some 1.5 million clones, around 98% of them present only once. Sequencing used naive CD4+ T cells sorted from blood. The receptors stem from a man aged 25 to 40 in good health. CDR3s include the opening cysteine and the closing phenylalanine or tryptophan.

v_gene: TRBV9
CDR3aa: CASSVEPQETQYF

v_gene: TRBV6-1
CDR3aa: CASSEYPVLETQYF

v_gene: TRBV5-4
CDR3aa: CASSSKLSPVPIERFF

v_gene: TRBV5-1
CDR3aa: CASSLIQADYEQYF

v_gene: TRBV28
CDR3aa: CASRGGGQGLRGYTF

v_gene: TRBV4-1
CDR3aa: CASSQDKGVGGLSNQPQHF

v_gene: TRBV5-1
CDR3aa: CASSLEPGVRNEQFF

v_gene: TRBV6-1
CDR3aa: CASSPRGGLRGEQYF

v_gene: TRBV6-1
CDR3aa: CASSEVGGRLNYGYTF

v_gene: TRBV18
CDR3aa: CASSPGNSYEQYF

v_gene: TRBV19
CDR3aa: CASSILVGRGANVLTF

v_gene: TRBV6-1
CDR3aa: CATKDPSLYEQYF

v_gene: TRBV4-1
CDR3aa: CASSRDSLGPEQYF

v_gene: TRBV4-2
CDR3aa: CASSQDWQRNYGYTF

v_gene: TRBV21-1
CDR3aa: CASSEQGRADYQETQYF

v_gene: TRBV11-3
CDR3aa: CASSPGQGRIYEQYF

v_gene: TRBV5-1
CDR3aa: CASSLGALALWEQFF

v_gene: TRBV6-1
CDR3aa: CASTRTEVQPQHF

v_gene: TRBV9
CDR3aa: CANSTGLTYEQYF

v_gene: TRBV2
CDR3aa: CASRGTSGRNEQFF

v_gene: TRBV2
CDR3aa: CASSPQPTGRNEQFF

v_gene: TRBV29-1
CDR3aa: CSVGSGSTREQYF

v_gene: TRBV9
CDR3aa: CASSVLGLAGDTQYF

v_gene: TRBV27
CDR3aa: CASSYQSGEGNEQFF

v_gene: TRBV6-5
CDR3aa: CASLRDQPQHF

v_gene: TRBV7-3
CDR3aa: CASSLQGTNREQYF

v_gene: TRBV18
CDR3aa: CASSGTAATNEKLFF

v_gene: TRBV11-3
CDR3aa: CASSLGTSGQTGELFF

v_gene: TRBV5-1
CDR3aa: CASSFRTGGGNNEQFF

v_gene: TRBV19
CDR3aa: CASSIGGTLHTEAFF

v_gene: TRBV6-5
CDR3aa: CASRATGDQPQHF

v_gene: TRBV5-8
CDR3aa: CASSPGQPSNQPQHF

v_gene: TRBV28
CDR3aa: CASSLGSFGANVLTF

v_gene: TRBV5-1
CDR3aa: CASSSHVERGEAFF

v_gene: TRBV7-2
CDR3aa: CASSSSSYEQYF

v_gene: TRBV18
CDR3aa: CASSPSSGIGNEQFF

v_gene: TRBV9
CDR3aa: CASSVAIGNTIYF

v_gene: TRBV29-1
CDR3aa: CSAKYGSTGELFF